The T cell receptor beta chain described here comes from a study of blood T cell repertoires in COVID-19. Turning to the study itself: The origin of the acute and convalescent COVID-19 samples was the United States, Italy and Spain. The analysed material was cDNA or gDNA that came from T cells, B-cell-depleted T cells, or PBMCs.

How the authors handled the data: From reference gene primer amplification, estimates of nucleated cell counts were derived. Sequencing was performed with immunoSEQ multiplex PCR; in TCRdb, only in-frame clones are kept and a portion is missing. V and J calls and clone size are as listed in that table; D and trimming were resolved from the DNA. The repertoire holds around 190,000 clones, with about 86% as singletons. Per germline, CDR1 MNHEY and CDR2 SMNVEV (reference sequence). The V and J ends lost 5 bases and 4 bases, in that order; junction bases with no gene match: 14. The CDR3 has 18 residues. The chain uses TRBV27 and TRBJ1-4, with TRBD1 matching 9 bases. The source material was peripheral blood. The clonotype was recovered from a man aged 45-65 years with active or convalescent COVID-19. Written as DNA, the CDR3 is TGTGCCAGCAGTCCCTCGGGACAGGGAGGGGGGAATAATGAAAAACTGTTTTTT. It translates to CASSPSGQGGGNNEKLFF.